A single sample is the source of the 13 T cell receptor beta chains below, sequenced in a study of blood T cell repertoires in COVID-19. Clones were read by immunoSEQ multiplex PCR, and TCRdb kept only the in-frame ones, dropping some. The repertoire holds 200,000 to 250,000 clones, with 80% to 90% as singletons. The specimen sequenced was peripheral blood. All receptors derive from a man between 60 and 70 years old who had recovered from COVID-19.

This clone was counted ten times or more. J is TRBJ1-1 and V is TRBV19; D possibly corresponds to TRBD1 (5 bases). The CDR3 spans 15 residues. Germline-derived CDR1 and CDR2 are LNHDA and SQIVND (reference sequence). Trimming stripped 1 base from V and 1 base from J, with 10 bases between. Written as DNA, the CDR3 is TGTGCCAGTAGTATAGTCCAGGGCCCGAACACTGAAGCTTTCTTT. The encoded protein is CASSIVQGPNTEAFF.

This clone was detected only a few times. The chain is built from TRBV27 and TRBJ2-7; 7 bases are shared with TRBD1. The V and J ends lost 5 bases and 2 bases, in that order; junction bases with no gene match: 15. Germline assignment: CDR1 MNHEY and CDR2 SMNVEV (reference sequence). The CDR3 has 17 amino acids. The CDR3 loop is CASSPTVGQSFPYEQYF. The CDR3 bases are TGTGCCAGCAGTCCGACTGTGGGACAGTCTTTTCCCTACGAGCAGTACTTC.

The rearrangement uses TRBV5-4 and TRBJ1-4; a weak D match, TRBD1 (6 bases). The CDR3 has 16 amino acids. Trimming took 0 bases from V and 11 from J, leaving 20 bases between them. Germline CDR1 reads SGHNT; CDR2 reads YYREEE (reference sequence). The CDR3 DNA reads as TGTGCCAGCAGCTTGGAGAGGGCAGGGGCATCCACCAAACTGTTTTTT. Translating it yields CASSLERAGASTKLFF.

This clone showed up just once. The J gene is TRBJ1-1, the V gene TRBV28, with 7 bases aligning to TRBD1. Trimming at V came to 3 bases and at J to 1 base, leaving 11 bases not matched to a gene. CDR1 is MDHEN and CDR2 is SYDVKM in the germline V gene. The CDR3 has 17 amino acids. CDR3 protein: CASSFLRAGTENTEAFF. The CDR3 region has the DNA TGTGCCAGCAGTTTTCTTCGTGCCGGGACAGAGAACACTGAAGCTTTCTTT.

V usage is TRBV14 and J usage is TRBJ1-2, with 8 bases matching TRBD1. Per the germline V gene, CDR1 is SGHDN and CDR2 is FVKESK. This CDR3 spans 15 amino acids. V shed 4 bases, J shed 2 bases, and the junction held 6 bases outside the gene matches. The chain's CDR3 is CASSLRTGLNYGYTF. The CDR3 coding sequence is TGTGCCAGCAGCCTGCGGACAGGGCTAAACTATGGCTACACCTTC.

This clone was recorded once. In DNA, the CDR3 is TGTGCCAGCAGTGTCCCCTCCACGACGGGAAGTGAAAAACTGTTTTTT. Translated: CASSVPSTTGSEKLFF. The chain joins TRBV6-1 to TRBJ1-4, with D uncertain. The CDR3 sequence is 16 residues long. The V gene's germline CDR1 is MNHNS and CDR2 SASEGT. V dropped 4 bases and J dropped 7 bases, with 19 bases sitting between them.

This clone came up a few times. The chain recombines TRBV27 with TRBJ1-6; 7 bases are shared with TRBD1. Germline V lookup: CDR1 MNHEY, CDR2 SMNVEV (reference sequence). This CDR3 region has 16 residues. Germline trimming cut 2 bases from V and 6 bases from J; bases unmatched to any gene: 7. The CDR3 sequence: CASSLLQGNGNSPLHF. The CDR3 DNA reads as TGTGCCAGCAGTTTACTACAGGGGAACGGTAATTCACCCCTCCACTTT.

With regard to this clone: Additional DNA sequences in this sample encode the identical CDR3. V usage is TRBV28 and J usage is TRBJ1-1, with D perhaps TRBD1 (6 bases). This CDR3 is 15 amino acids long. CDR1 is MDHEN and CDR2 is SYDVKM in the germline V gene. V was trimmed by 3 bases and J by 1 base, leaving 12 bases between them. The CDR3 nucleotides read TGTGCCAGCAGTTTCCGGACAGTCGGGAACACTGAAGCTTTCTTT. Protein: CASSFRTVGNTEAFF.

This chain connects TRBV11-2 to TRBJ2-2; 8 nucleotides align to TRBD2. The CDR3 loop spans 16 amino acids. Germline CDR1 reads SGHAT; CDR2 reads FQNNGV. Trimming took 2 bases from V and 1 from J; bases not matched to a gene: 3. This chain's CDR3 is CASSLKAGVNTGELFF. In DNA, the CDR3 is TGTGCCAGCAGCTTAAAAGCGGGGGTGAACACCGGGGAGCTGTTTTTT.

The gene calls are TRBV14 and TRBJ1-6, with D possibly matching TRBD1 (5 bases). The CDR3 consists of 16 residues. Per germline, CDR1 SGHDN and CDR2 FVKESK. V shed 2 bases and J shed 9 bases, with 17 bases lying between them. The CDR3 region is CASSQLDSPDTSPLHF. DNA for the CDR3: TGTGCCAGCAGCCAACTAGATAGTCCGGACACTTCACCCCTCCACTTT.

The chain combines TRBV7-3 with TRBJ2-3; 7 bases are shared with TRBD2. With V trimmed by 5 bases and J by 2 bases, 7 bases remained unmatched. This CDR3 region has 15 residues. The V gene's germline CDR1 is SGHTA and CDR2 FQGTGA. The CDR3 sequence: CASSDSGLTTDTQYF. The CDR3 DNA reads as TGTGCCAGCAGCGATAGCGGGCTTACCACAGATACGCAGTATTTT.

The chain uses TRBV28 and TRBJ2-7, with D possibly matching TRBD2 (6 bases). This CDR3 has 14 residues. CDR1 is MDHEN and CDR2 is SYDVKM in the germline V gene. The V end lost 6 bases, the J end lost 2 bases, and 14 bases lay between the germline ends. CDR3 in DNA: TGTGCCAGCAGCCTTTTTGCGGGGACCTACGAGCAGTACTTC. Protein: CASSLFAGTYEQYF.

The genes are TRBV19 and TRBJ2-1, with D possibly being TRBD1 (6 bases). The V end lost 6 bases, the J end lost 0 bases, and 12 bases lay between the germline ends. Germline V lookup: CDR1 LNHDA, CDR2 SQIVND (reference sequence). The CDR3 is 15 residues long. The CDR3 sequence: CASSYRASSYNEQFF. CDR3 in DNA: TGTGCCAGTAGCTACAGGGCAAGCTCCTACAATGAGCAGTTCTTC.